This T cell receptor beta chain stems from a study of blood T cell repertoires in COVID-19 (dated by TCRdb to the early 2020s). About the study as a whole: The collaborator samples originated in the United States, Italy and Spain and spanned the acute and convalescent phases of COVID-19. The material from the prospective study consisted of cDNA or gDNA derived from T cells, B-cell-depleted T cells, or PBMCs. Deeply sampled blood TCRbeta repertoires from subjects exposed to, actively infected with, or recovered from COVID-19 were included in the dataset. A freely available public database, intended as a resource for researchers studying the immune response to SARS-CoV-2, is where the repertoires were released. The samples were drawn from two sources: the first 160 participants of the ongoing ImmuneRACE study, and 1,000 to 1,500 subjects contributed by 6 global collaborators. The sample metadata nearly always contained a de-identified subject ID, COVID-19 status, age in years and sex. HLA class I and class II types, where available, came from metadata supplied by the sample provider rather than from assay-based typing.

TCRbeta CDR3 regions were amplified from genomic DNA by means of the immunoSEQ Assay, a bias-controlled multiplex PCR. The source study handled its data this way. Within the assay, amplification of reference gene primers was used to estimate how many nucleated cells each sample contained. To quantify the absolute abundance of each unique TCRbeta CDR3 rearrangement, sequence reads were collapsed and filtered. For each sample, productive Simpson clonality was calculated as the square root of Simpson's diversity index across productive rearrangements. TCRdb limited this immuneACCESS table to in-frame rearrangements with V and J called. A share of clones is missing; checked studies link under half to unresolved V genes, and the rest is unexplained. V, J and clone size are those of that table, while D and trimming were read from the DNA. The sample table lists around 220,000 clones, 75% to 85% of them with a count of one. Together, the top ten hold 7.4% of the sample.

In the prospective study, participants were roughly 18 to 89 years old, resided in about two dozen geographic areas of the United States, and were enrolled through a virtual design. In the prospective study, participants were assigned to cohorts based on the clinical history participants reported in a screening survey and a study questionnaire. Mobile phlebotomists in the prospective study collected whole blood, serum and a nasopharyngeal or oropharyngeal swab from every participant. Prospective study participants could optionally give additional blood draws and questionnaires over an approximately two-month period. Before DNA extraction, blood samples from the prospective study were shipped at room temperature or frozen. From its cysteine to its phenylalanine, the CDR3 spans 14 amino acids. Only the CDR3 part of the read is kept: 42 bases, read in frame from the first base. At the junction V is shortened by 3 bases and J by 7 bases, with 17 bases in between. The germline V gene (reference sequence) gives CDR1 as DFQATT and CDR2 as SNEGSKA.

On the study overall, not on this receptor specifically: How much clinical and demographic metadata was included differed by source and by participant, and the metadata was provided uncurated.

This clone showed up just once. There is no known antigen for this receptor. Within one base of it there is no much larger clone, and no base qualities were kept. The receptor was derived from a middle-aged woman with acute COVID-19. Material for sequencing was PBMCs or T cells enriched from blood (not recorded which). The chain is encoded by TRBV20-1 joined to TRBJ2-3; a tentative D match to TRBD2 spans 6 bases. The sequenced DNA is TGCAGTGCTAGTCCCGGTGGGAGGCCTTATACGCAGTATTTT. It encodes CSASPGGRPYTQYF.